The clone carrying this TCR beta chain was picked up many times. What it binds is unknown. The data are from a study of T cells in Graves' hyperthyroidism and ophthalmopathy. TCR beta CDR3 regions were amplified from RNA transcripts. HTBI primers were employed in a first-round RT-PCR of the TCR CDR3. TCRdb fed the multiplex PCR reads into MiXCR, producing one record per CDR3 protein. The sample consists of hundreds of thousands of distinct CDR3 sequences, 11% to 15% of them appearing once. Overall study results and limits: Progression to ophthalmopathy was predicted a median of 6.5 months early.

The CDR3 covers 14 residues. V lost 5 bases and J 1 base, leaving 14 bases between the germline ends. CDR1 is GTSNPN, CDR2 SVGIG, per germline (reference sequence). Sequenced sample: blood. The TCR originated in a woman aged 40 to 49 with Graves' hyperthyroidism. This rearrangement joins TRBV30 to TRBJ1-1; D remains unclear. DNA of the CDR3: TGTGCCTGGCGGTCCGCCCCGGGGAACACTGAAGCTTTCTTT. It codes for CAWRSAPGNTEAFF.